Below, one T cell receptor (beta chain) is given with its context. The antigen is undetermined. In germline, CDR1 is SNHLY, CDR2 FYNNEI. This CDR3 has 14 residues. Trimming cost V 5 bases and J 7 bases; bases outside gene matches: 9. Amplification used 60 Vbeta primers and 13 Jbeta primers. Profiling relied on immunoSEQ multiplex PCR, and the TCRdb table lists in-frame clones only, not all of them. The sample records under 90,000 clones, approximately 80% being singletons. The data belong to a study of cytomegalovirus exposure and HLA in healthy donors. Study-level results: Several of the most significant clusters appeared linked to common viral pathogens, based on a later analysis.

Sequencing was carried out using PBMCs. The sequence was collected from a middle-aged man in good health and CMV-seronegative. This chain joins TRBV2 and TRBJ1-2; TRBD1 agrees at 8 bases. In nucleotides, the CDR3 is TGTGCCAGCAGTCGGGCAGGGGGCTTGAGTGGCTACACCTTC. Amino acid sequence: CASSRAGGLSGYTF.